The 27 T cell receptor beta chains presented below share a single source sample, sequenced in a study of blood T cell repertoires in COVID-19 (dated by TCRdb to about 2020). Libraries were constructed by the immunoSEQ multiplex PCR assay. Sourced from immuneACCESS, this table was stored by TCRdb with only in-frame sequences that have V and J called. A share of the clones is absent; for the studies checked, an unresolved V gene accounts for under half, and the remainder has no known explanation. In all, the sample holds over 150,000 clones, and around 89% of those were seen once. The ten largest make up approximately 2% of the sample. The sequenced material came from peripheral blood. These receptors all come from a man aged 18-30 years who had recovered from COVID-19.

J is TRBJ1-3 and V is TRBV28, with 9 bases aligning to TRBD1. Unmatched junction bases numbered 7, after V lost 5 bases and J lost 2 bases. The germline CDR1 and CDR2 sequences are MDHEN and SYDVKM. The CDR3 extends over 16 amino acids. The CDR3 sequence: CASSNPGTGTGNTIYF. DNA of the CDR3: TGTGCCAGCAGTAACCCCGGGACAGGGACTGGAAACACCATATATTTT. The variable domain in full, completed from reference TRBV28 and TRBJ1-3, reads DVKVTQSSRYLVKRTGEKVFLECVQDMDHENMFWYRQDPGLGLRLIYFSYDVKMKEKGDIPEGYSVSREKKERFSLILESASTNQTSMYLCASSNPGTGTGNTIYFGEGSWLTVV.

This chain joins TRBV2 and TRBJ2-1; TRBD1 might be the D (6 bases). The CDR3 runs to 15 residues. In germline, CDR1 is SNHLY, CDR2 FYNNEI. V shed 6 bases and J shed 6 bases, with 18 bases lying between them. CDR3 nucleotide sequence: TGTGCCAGCAGCAGCGACCCAGGGGCACTCAATGAGCAGTTCTTC. It codes for CASSSDPGALNEQFF.

The table lists this clone with a few counts. The rearrangement joins TRBV28 to TRBJ1-1, with TRBD1 identical over 8 bases. The ends lost 4 bases at V and 5 bases at J; junction bases unmatched: 9. CDR1 and CDR2 (germline): MDHEN, SYDVKM. The CDR3 covers 15 residues. The CDR3 reads CASSSRTGYGTEAFF. The DNA for the CDR3 is TGTGCCAGCAGTTCCCGGACAGGGTATGGGACTGAAGCTTTCTTT.

With regard to this clone: At one end the junction does not follow the germline gene, possibly because of a read error. Other DNA sequences in the sample encode the same CDR3. J is TRBJ1-6 and V is TRBV4-3; D perhaps matches TRBD1 (6 bases). Germline CDR1 and CDR2: LGHNA and YSLEER. The CDR3 is 19 residues long. As DNA, the CDR3 is TGCGCTAGCAGCCGAGAGTATGGACAGCGTAGCTCCTATAATTCACCCCTCCACTTT. This translates into CASSREYGQRSSYNSPLHF.

V gene TRBV14 combines with J gene TRBJ2-1; the D is unclear. Germline V CDR1 and CDR2: SGHDN, FVKESK. CDR3 length: 12 amino acids. Deletions cut 0 bases from V and 14 bases from J, with 11 bases between. CDR3 protein: CASSQERFRKFF. Written as DNA, the CDR3 is TGTGCCAGCAGCCAAGAAAGGTTCAGGAAGTTCTTC.

The chain carries TRBV15 and TRBJ2-7; 7 bases fit TRBD2. CDR3 size: 16 residues. The germline CDR1 and CDR2 sequences are LNHNV and YYDKDF (reference sequence). After removal of 0 bases from V and 5 bases from J, the junction contained 10 bases not matched to a gene. The CDR3 sequence: CATSRDWAGAGHEQYF. CDR3 coding DNA: TGTGCCACCAGCAGAGATTGGGCGGGAGCCGGACACGAGCAGTACTTC.

V and J are TRBV14 and TRBJ2-5; 9 nucleotides line up with TRBD2. This CDR3 comprises 15 residues. The germline V gene has CDR1 SGHDN and CDR2 FVKESK. The J segment lost 3 bases and the V segment lost 5 bases, leaving 7 bases of the junction unmatched. The CDR3 DNA is TGTGCCAGCAGCGCTCTGGGGACTAGCAAAGAGACCCAGTACTTC. Its translation: CASSALGTSKETQYF.

The rearrangement joins TRBV29-1 to TRBJ2-7, with D perhaps matching TRBD1 (5 bases). The CDR3 has 15 residues. Germline V CDR1 and CDR2: SQVTM, ANQGSEA. Trimming cost V 4 bases and J 3 bases, with 19 bases left between them. The CDR3 sequence is CSVASGAGYSYEQYF. As DNA, the CDR3 is TGCAGCGTTGCTTCTGGGGCAGGTTATAGCTACGAGCAGTACTTC.

With respect to this clone: One end of the junction fails to match germline, which may point to a read error. This chain uses TRBV4-1 with TRBJ1-1, with 12 bases lining up with TRBD1. The CDR3 is 17 residues long. Germline CDR1 MGHRA, CDR2 YSYEKL. The CDR3, as DNA: TGCGCCAGCAACCAAAGGGGGACAGGGGGCTTGAACACTGAAGCTTTCTTT. Protein product: CASNQRGTGGLNTEAFF.

This chain links TRBV18 with TRBJ2-1; 8 bases fit TRBD2. Per the germline V gene, CDR1 is KGHSH and CDR2 is LQKENI. V lost 8 bases, J lost 8 bases, and 11 bases stayed unmatched. The CDR3 consists of 14 residues. In nucleotides, the CDR3 is TGTGCCAGCGCCGGGAGGGGATTTGGCGATGAGCAGTTCTTC. As protein: CASAGRGFGDEQFF. Full variable domain (missing parts from reference TRBV18 and TRBJ2-1): NAGVMQNPRHLVRRRGQEARLRCSPMKGHSHVYWYRQLPEEGLKFMVYLQKENIIDESGMPKERFSAEFPKEGPSILRIQQVVRGDSAAYFCASAGRGFGDEQFFGPGTRLTVL.

This chain joins TRBV19 and TRBJ2-5, with 7 bases that match TRBD2. The germline gives CDR1 LNHDA, CDR2 SQIVND (reference sequence). The V gene end was trimmed by 5 bases and the J gene end by 7 bases; junction bases not matched to a gene: 10. This CDR3 spans 14 amino acids. The CDR3 region is CASSAGDSRGTQYF. CDR3 coding DNA: TGTGCCAGTAGTGCGGGGGACTCCCGGGGGACCCAGTACTTC.

V and J are TRBV6-5 and TRBJ1-5; 8 nucleotides match TRBD1. The V segment lost 6 bases and the J segment 0 bases; nucleotides outside the gene matches: 4. Per germline, CDR1 MNHEY and CDR2 SVGAGI. The CDR3 has 15 residues. CDR3 in DNA: TGTGCCAGCAGGGGGACAGGTAATAGCAATCAGCCCCAGCATTTT. Its translation is CASRGTGNSNQPQHF.

J is TRBJ1-5 and V is TRBV19, with D perhaps matching TRBD1 (6 bases). Germline loops: CDR1 LNHDA, CDR2 SQIVND (reference sequence). CDR3 length: 15 residues. The germline V and J ends were trimmed by 9 bases and 0 bases, with 15 bases remaining between them. The CDR3 DNA follows: TGTGCCAGCAATCCCAGGGGTTATAGCAATCAGCCCCAGCATTTT. This translates into CASNPRGYSNQPQHF.

The gene calls are TRBV9 and TRBJ2-2, with D possibly matching TRBD1 (5 bases). V shed 3 bases and J shed 3 bases, with 9 bases lying between them. There are 14 residues in the CDR3. Germline assignment: CDR1 SGDLS and CDR2 YYNGEE. CDR3 region: CASSADRYTGELFF. In DNA form, the CDR3 reads TGTGCCAGCAGCGCCGACAGATACACCGGGGAGCTGTTTTTT. Using reference TRBV9 and TRBJ2-2 for the parts outside the CDR3, the full variable domain is DSGVTQTPKHLITATGQRVTLRCSPRSGDLSVYWYQQSLDQGLQFLIQYYNGEERAKGNILERFSAQQFPDLHSELNLSSLELGDSALYFCASSADRYTGELFFGEGSRLTVL.

The chain has TRBV5-1 and TRBJ2-5, with 11 nucleotides matching TRBD2. The CDR3 sequence is 14 residues long. With V trimmed by 6 bases and J by 5 bases, 6 bases remained unmatched. Germline V CDR1 and CDR2: SGHRS, YFSETQ. This CDR3 reads CASTLSGRGETQYF. The CDR3 nucleotides read TGCGCCAGCACCCTTAGCGGGAGGGGCGAGACCCAGTACTTC.

The rearrangement uses TRBV3-1 (or the pseudogene TRBV3-2) and TRBJ2-7; possible D gene TRBD2, 6 bases. V dropped 1 base and J dropped 5 bases, with 21 bases sitting between them. The CDR3 has 17 amino acids. Germline values: CDR1 LGHDT, CDR2 YNNKEL (reference sequence). The CDR3: CASSQGSGTRRLHEQYF. CDR3 nucleotides: TGTGCCAGCAGCCAAGGGTCCGGGACTCGCCGTCTCCACGAGCAGTACTTC.

This sequence joins TRBV6-2 or TRBV6-3 and TRBJ1-1; D not certain. Trimming shortened V by 4 bases and J by 1 base, and 4 bases separated the two germline ends. Looked up from germline, CDR1 is MNHEY and CDR2 is SVGEGT. CDR3 length equals 12 residues. The CDR3 region is CASSFKNTEAFF. The CDR3 DNA sequence: TGTGCCAGCAGTTTTAAGAACACTGAAGCTTTCTTT.

This rearrangement joins TRBV12-3 or TRBV12-4 to TRBJ1-1; a possible D gene is TRBD1 (5 bases). V lost 3 bases, J lost 8 bases, and 10 bases lay in between. The CDR3 sequence is 12 residues long. CDR3 sequence reads: CASSFRAGEAFF. In nucleotides, the CDR3 is TGTGCCAGCAGTTTTAGGGCAGGGGAAGCTTTCTTT.

A few counts support this clone. The V gene is TRBV6-5, the J gene TRBJ2-7, with D maybe TRBD2 (5 bases). Per germline, CDR1 MNHEY and CDR2 SVGAGI. This CDR3 contains 14 residues. The ends were cut back, 1 base at V and 2 bases at J, with 9 bases in the middle. The DNA for the CDR3 is TGTGCCAGCAGTTACTACGAGGGAACCTACGAGCAGTACTTC. It is translated as CASSYYEGTYEQYF.

This chain links TRBV9 with TRBJ1-2, with a weak D call TRBD1 (6 bases). V lost 0 bases, J lost 4 bases, and 13 bases lay in between. Per the germline V gene, CDR1 is SGDLS and CDR2 is YYNGEE. The length of the CDR3 is 15 residues. DNA of the CDR3: TGTGCCAGCAGCGTAGAGGGGGAGAACTCCTATGGCTACACCTTC. Protein product: CASSVEGENSYGYTF.

The rearrangement links TRBV27 to TRBJ2-1; 10 bases are shared with TRBD2. Germline CDR1 reads MNHEY; CDR2 reads SMNVEV (reference sequence). V dropped 4 bases and J dropped 7; count of bases not matched to a gene: 7. The CDR3 spans 15 residues. The CDR3 region is CASSSALAGENEQFF. The CDR3, as DNA: TGTGCCAGCAGTTCAGCTCTAGCGGGAGAGAATGAGCAGTTCTTC.

The chain is built from TRBV6-5 and TRBJ2-5; tentatively, D is TRBD1 (8 bases). V was trimmed by 6 bases and J by 6 bases, leaving 20 bases between them. There are 15 residues in the CDR3. Germline V gene lookup returns CDR1 MNHEY and CDR2 SVGAGI. The CDR3 sequence is CASSRGGQVVQTQYF. In nucleotides, the CDR3 is TGTGCCAGCAGCCGCGGGGGACAGGTGGTGCAGACCCAGTACTTC.

CDR3 in amino acids: CASSRTGTEAFF. The CDR3 coding sequence is TGTGCCAGCAGCCGGACAGGGACTGAAGCTTTCTTT. The V gene is TRBV3-1 (or the pseudogene TRBV3-2), the J gene TRBJ1-1, with 8 bases fitting TRBD1. V dropped 4 bases and J dropped 5; count of bases not matched to a gene: 0. The V gene's germline CDR1 is LGHDT and CDR2 YNNKEL (reference sequence). This CDR3 has 12 amino acids.

The chain joins TRBV7-9 to TRBJ2-7; 16 nucleotides agree with TRBD2. Germline V CDR1 and CDR2: SEHNR, FQNEAQ (reference sequence). The V gene end was trimmed by 5 bases and the J gene end by 0 bases; junction bases not matched to a gene: 7. The CDR3 spans 18 residues. For the CDR3, the DNA is TGTGCCAGCAGCCCGGGACTAGCGGGAGGGTGGAGCTCCTACGAGCAGTACTTC. Amino acid sequence: CASSPGLAGGWSSYEQYF.

The chain joins TRBV4-3 to TRBJ1-4; no clear D gene. The V gene lost 1 base and the J gene lost 11 bases, with 14 bases spanning the gap. Germline CDR1 LGHNA, CDR2 YSLEER. CDR3 length equals 14 residues. CDR3: CASSQAGYSGKLFF. CDR3 nucleotide sequence: TGCGCCAGCAGCCAAGCGGGTTATTCGGGGAAACTGTTTTTT.

This chain connects TRBV29-1 to TRBJ2-5; 7 bases align to TRBD1. Trimming took 4 bases from V and 5 from J; bases not matched to a gene: 10. Germline CDR1 is SQVTM and CDR2 is ANQGSEA. This CDR3 contains 14 residues. This CDR3 is CSVARQGVAETQYF. CDR3 in DNA: TGCAGCGTTGCTCGCCAGGGGGTAGCGGAGACCCAGTACTTC.

CDR3 region: CASSLSGIANGNTIYF. CDR3 bases: TGTGCCAGCAGCTTATCGGGGATTGCCAATGGAAACACCATATATTTT. This sequence joins TRBV7-2 and TRBJ1-3; D gene ambiguous. The CDR3 runs to 16 residues. Trimming took off 2 bases at V and 3 bases at J, with 14 bases between the two ends. Germline V gene sequence: CDR1 SGHTA, CDR2 FQGNSA.